One sample yielded the 10 T cell receptor beta chains listed below, sequenced in a study of control samples from healthy donors and cancer patients (dated by TCRdb to 2018 to 2021). Library creation used the immunoSEQ multiplex PCR assay. Not all clones reach the TCRdb copy of this immuneACCESS table, which keeps in-frame sequences only. Checked studies attribute under half of the gap to unresolved V genes and leave the rest unexplained. This sample gives about 59,000 clones in total; 80% to 90% of them show up just once. The ten largest make up more than 9.5% of the sample. Sequencing used PBMCs. These receptors were taken from a woman aged 55-70 years with lung cancer.

The chain links TRBV4-2 to TRBJ2-7; 8 bases map to TRBD1. V shed 0 bases, J shed 1 base, and the junction held 8 bases outside the gene matches. The CDR3 has 17 amino acids. Germline V gives CDR1 LGHNA, CDR2 YNFKEQ. DNA for the CDR3: TGTGCCAGCAGCCAAGATCGTTTTACAGGGGGGTCCTACGAGCAGTACTTC. It specifies CASSQDRFTGGSYEQYF.

The DNA for the CDR3 is TGTGCCAGCAGCTCCCAAGGCGGAGGGACTGAAGCTTTCTTT. Protein sequence: CASSSQGGGTEAFF. The genes are TRBV7-2 and TRBJ1-1; D gene uncertain. Trimming stripped 4 bases from V and 5 bases from J, with 14 bases between. The germline V gene encodes CDR1 SGHTA and CDR2 FQGNSA. The CDR3 runs to 14 residues.

V and J are TRBV3-1 (or the pseudogene TRBV3-2) and TRBJ1-4, with unresolved D. The V and J ends lost 1 base and 8 bases respectively, with 17 bases between them. The CDR3 covers 16 residues. The V gene's germline CDR1 is LGHDT and CDR2 YNNKEL (reference sequence). The CDR3 DNA follows: TGTGCCAGCAGCCAAGGGGGAAGCCCAAGGAACGAAAAACTGTTTTTT. Protein product: CASSQGGSPRNEKLFF.

This clone was seen a single time. CDR3 amino acids: CASSLAENTDTQYF. The CDR3 region has the DNA TGCGCCAGCAGCTTGGCGGAGAACACAGATACGCAGTATTTT. V is TRBV5-1 and J is TRBJ2-3; D is ambiguous. This CDR3 comprises 14 residues. Germline V gene data show CDR1 as SGHRS and CDR2 as YFSETQ. V was trimmed by 0 bases and J by 2 bases, leaving 7 bases between them.

This clone was recorded once. This chain links TRBV5-1 with TRBJ2-5, with no clear D. Per germline, CDR1 SGHRS and CDR2 YFSETQ. The CDR3 contains 15 residues. With 0 bases removed from V and 1 base from J, the gap between germline ends came to 10 bases. The CDR3 coding sequence is TGCGCCAGCAGCTTGGGGACCAGAGTCCAAGAGACCCAGTACTTC. It yields the protein CASSLGTRVQETQYF.

V is TRBV11-2 and J is TRBJ2-1; D may match TRBD1 or TRBD2 (5 bases each). The germline V and J ends were trimmed by 6 bases and 0 bases, with 15 bases remaining between them. Germline CDR1 and CDR2: SGHAT and FQNNGV. The CDR3 totals 16 residues. This chain's CDR3 is CASRRPGRSSYNEQFF. Here the CDR3 DNA reads TGTGCCAGCAGGCGACCGGGACGCAGCTCCTACAATGAGCAGTTCTTC.

J is TRBJ2-4 and V is TRBV9; D may match TRBD1 or TRBD2 (6 bases each). CDR3 length: 17 residues. V was clipped by 0 bases and J by 5 bases, with 18 bases between them. CDR1 is SGDLS, CDR2 YYNGEE, per germline. Here the CDR3 reads CASSVEDRGTTQNIQYF. The CDR3, as DNA: TGTGCCAGCAGCGTAGAGGATCGGGGGACAACACAAAACATTCAGTACTTC.

The CDR3 DNA sequence: TGTGCCAGCAGTTTCGAATCCCAGCCCAAAAACATTCAGTACTTC. As protein: CASSFESQPKNIQYF. The V gene is TRBV2, the J gene TRBJ2-4; D remains unclear. The V gene's germline CDR1 is SNHLY and CDR2 FYNNEI. V lost 5 bases to trimming and J lost 2 bases, with 13 bases between them. CDR3 length: 15 amino acids.

The chain combines TRBV5-1 with TRBJ2-1, with D perhaps matching TRBD1 (5 bases). Trimming shortened V by 0 bases and J by 6 bases, and 10 bases separated the two germline ends. This CDR3 contains 14 residues. CDR1 and CDR2 from the germline V gene are SGHRS and YFSETQ. CDR3 DNA sequence: TGCGCCAGCAGCTTGGAGATGGGGCTCAATGAGCAGTTCTTC. Translating gives CASSLEMGLNEQFF.

V and J are TRBV30 and TRBJ2-2, with D uncertain. V was shortened by 2 bases and J by 9 bases, with 7 bases between the two germline ends. The germline V gene encodes CDR1 GTSNPN and CDR2 SVGIG (reference sequence). The CDR3 extends over 11 amino acids. The CDR3 loop is CAWSLARELFF. The CDR3 coding sequence is TGTGCCTGGAGTCTTGCGCGGGAGCTGTTTTTT.